These 19 T cell receptor beta chains share one sample of origin, sequenced in a study of CD8+CD57+ T cells in acquired aplastic anemia. All patients picked for sequencing had shown, by flow cytometry, an expansion of CD8+CD57+ cells. Genomic DNA templated the TCR beta VDJ and CDR3 profiling. TCRdb redid the calling of the reads with MiXCR, one entry per CDR3 protein. The sample records about 200,000 distinct CDR3 sequences, around three fifths being singletons. The sample taken for sequencing was sorted CD4+, CD8+, or CD8+CD57+ T cells (not recorded which) from PBMCs. Receptor source: a human donor with aplastic anemia.

This clonotype was found a few times. The V gene is TRBV6-4, the J gene TRBJ2-3; D is ambiguous. V was clipped by 0 bases and J by 0 bases, with 4 bases between them. The CDR3 runs to 14 residues. Germline V CDR1 and CDR2: MRHNA, SNTAGT. Written as DNA, the CDR3 is TGTGCCAGCAGTGACTCGACTAGCACAGATACGCAGTATTTT. It encodes CASSDSTSTDTQYF.

This sequence joins TRBV19 and TRBJ1-3; TRBD1 is a possible D gene (6 bases). V was trimmed by 3 bases and J by 4 bases, leaving 13 bases between them. The CDR3 consists of 15 residues. CDR1 LNHDA and CDR2 SQIVND come from the germline V gene (reference sequence). CDR3 in amino acids: CASSIGTHSGNTIYF. CDR3 bases: TGTGCCAGTAGTATCGGGACACACAGCGGAAACACCATATATTTT.

This clonotype has a handful of counts. The chain couples TRBV28 to TRBJ1-1; perhaps TRBD1 as D (6 bases). V was trimmed by 7 bases and J by 7 bases, leaving 19 bases between them. Germline-derived CDR1 and CDR2 are MDHEN and SYDVKM. The length of the CDR3 is 14 residues. The CDR3 DNA follows: TGTGCCAGCAACACCGGGGGCTCAGGGTTTGAAGCTTTCTTT. Encoded protein: CASNTGGSGFEAFF. Filled out from reference TRBV28 and TRBJ1-1, the complete variable domain reads DVKVTQSSRYLVKRTGEKVFLECVQDMDHENMFWYRQDPGLGLRLIYFSYDVKMKEKGDIPEGYSVSREKKERFSLILESASTNQTSMYLCASNTGGSGFEAFFGQGTRLTVV.

The V gene is TRBV24-1, the J gene TRBJ2-5, with a weak D call TRBD1 (5 bases). The V gene's germline CDR1 is KGHDR and CDR2 SFDVKD. This CDR3 spans 12 amino acids. Trimming removed 0 bases at V and 13 bases at J, with 11 bases between. CDR3 residues: CATSDLDSRWYF. Here the CDR3 DNA reads TGTGCCACCAGTGATTTGGACAGCAGATGGTACTTC.

This clonotype was detected a few times. The J gene is TRBJ1-4, the V gene TRBV7-9; D call uncertain. Germline V CDR1 and CDR2: SEHNR, FQNEAQ (reference sequence). Trimming left V 1 base short and J 8 bases short, with 11 bases between. This CDR3 contains 14 residues. DNA of the CDR3: TGTGCCAGCAGCTTAGTGCGGGGAAAGGAAAAACTGTTTTTT. Amino acids: CASSLVRGKEKLFF.

The CDR3 is CATAPGRNSAEAFF. In DNA form, the CDR3 reads TGTGCCACCGCCCCCGGACGTAATTCGGCTGAAGCTTTCTTT. The J gene is TRBJ1-1, the V gene TRBV10-3; D is unresolved. Per the germline V gene, CDR1 is ENHRY and CDR2 is SYGVKD. V was cut by 10 bases and J by 6 bases, with 21 bases left in between. This CDR3 contains 14 residues.

The V gene is TRBV10-2, the J gene TRBJ2-7, with 7 bases matching TRBD2. The germline V gene encodes CDR1 WSHSY and CDR2 SAAADI. This CDR3 has 14 residues. The J segment lost 4 bases and the V segment lost 8 bases, leaving 11 bases of the junction unmatched. CDR3 in DNA: TGCGCCAGCCGGGGGGACCGCTCCCTTTACGAGCAGTACTTC. It specifies CASRGDRSLYEQYF.

The sample holds many counts of this clonotype. This chain uses TRBV19 with TRBJ2-7; D ambiguous. The germline gives CDR1 LNHDA, CDR2 SQIVND (reference sequence). This CDR3 comprises 15 residues. The ends were cut back, 1 base at V and 1 base at J, with 11 bases in the middle. The CDR3 loop reads CASSIAASSSYEQYF. CDR3 coding DNA: TGTGCCAGTAGTATAGCAGCAAGCTCTTCCTACGAGCAGTACTTC.

This chain joins TRBV7-8 and TRBJ2-5; 9 nucleotides align to TRBD1. Germline CDR1 is SGHVS and CDR2 is FQNEAQ. The ends lost 4 bases at V and 5 bases at J; junction bases unmatched: 11. The CDR3 covers 16 residues. The CDR3 DNA sequence: TGTGCCAGCAGCTCCAGAGGGACAGGGCAGGGTGAGACCCAGTACTTC. Amino acids: CASSSRGTGQGETQYF.

This clonotype was seen a handful of times. The V gene is TRBV2, the J gene TRBJ1-1; D is ambiguous. Germline V gene sequence: CDR1 SNHLY, CDR2 FYNNEI. The CDR3 covers 13 residues. The germline V and J ends were trimmed by 7 bases and 1 base, with 10 bases remaining between them. As DNA, the CDR3 is TGTGCCAGCATCGGAGCTTCGAACACTGAAGCTTTCTTT. It is translated as CASIGASNTEAFF.

This clonotype appeared once. This rearrangement joins TRBV7-9 to TRBJ2-1; D is perhaps TRBD2 (5 bases). Trimming took off 4 bases at V and 0 bases at J, with 10 bases between the two ends. This CDR3 region has 15 residues. Germline assignment: CDR1 SEHNR and CDR2 FQNEAQ (reference sequence). The CDR3 sequence is CASSSDLSSYNEQFF. CDR3 DNA sequence: TGTGCCAGCAGCTCGGACTTAAGCTCCTACAATGAGCAGTTCTTC.

V is TRBV20-1 and J is TRBJ1-1; D remains unclear. V was clipped by 3 bases and J by 5 bases, with 13 bases between them. There are 13 residues in the CDR3. From germline, CDR1 is DFQATT and CDR2 SNEGSKA (reference sequence). The CDR3 loop reads CSASPGLWTEAFF. In nucleotides, the CDR3 is TGCAGTGCTAGTCCGGGGTTGTGGACTGAAGCTTTCTTT.

V and J are TRBV7-8 and TRBJ1-2; D not certain. This CDR3 region has 13 residues. The germline V gene encodes CDR1 SGHVS and CDR2 FQNEAQ. With 2 bases removed from V and 3 bases from J, the gap between germline ends came to 7 bases. CDR3 sequence (DNA): TGTGCCAGCAGCTTATCTGAATACTATGGCTACACCTTC. Translated: CASSLSEYYGYTF.

V usage is TRBV24-1 and J usage is TRBJ2-2, with D maybe TRBD1 (5 bases). V lost 4 bases to trimming and J lost 1 base, with 9 bases between them. Germline V lookup: CDR1 KGHDR, CDR2 SFDVKD. This CDR3 contains 15 residues. The CDR3 DNA sequence: TGTGCCACCAGTGACCCGACAGTGAACACCGGGGAGCTGTTTTTT. It specifies CATSDPTVNTGELFF.

The rearrangement joins TRBV29-1 to TRBJ1-1; no firm D call. The germline V and J ends were trimmed by 7 bases and 2 bases, with 11 bases remaining between them. Germline lookup yields CDR1 SQVTM and CDR2 ANQGSEA. The CDR3 totals 12 residues. In DNA, the CDR3 is TGCAGCGCTGCTAAGGCAAACACTGAAGCTTTCTTT. It is translated as CSAAKANTEAFF.

This sequence joins TRBV10-3 and TRBJ2-7, with 10 bases matching TRBD1. This CDR3 is built from 13 residues. The V gene end was trimmed by 8 bases and the J gene end by 2 bases; junction bases not matched to a gene: 3. From germline, CDR1 is ENHRY and CDR2 SYGVKD. The CDR3 DNA follows: TGTGCCATCGGGGGACAGGGGACCTACGAGCAGTACTTC. It is translated as CAIGGQGTYEQYF.

The rearrangement links TRBV11-2 to TRBJ1-5; the D gene is possibly TRBD1 (5 bases). Germline V gives CDR1 SGHAT, CDR2 FQNNGV. The length of the CDR3 is 15 residues. V was cut by 6 bases and J by 6 bases, with 18 bases left in between. CDR3: CASRGGTAKGQPQHF. CDR3 DNA sequence: TGTGCCAGCAGGGGGGGGACGGCGAAAGGTCAGCCCCAGCATTTT.

This chain joins TRBV24-1 and TRBJ1-1; possible D gene TRBD1, 6 bases. This CDR3 has 14 residues. Between the trimmed V and J ends, which lost 7 bases and 4 bases, there was a span of 15 bases. Germline loops: CDR1 KGHDR, CDR2 SFDVKD. The CDR3 DNA reads as TGTGCCACCAGGGAGGGGGGGGATTCCACTGAAGCTTTCTTT. It translates to CATREGGDSTEAFF.

A word on this clonotype: A junction boundary mismatches the germline segment, possibly from a read error. The V gene is TRBV27, the J gene TRBJ2-3; D is possibly TRBD1 (5 bases). The germline V gene has CDR1 MNHEY and CDR2 SMNVEV (reference sequence). The CDR3 contains 14 residues. As DNA, the CDR3 is TGTGACAGCAGTTTACCAGGGCTAGCAGATACGCAGTATTTT. It codes for CDSSLPGLADTQYF.